The T cell receptor beta chain under discussion was sequenced for a study of blood T cell repertoires in COVID-19. Turning to the study itself: There were acute and convalescent COVID-19 samples, and they came from the United States, Italy and Spain. T cells, B-cell-depleted T cells, or PBMCs supplied cDNA or gDNA.

Authors' analysis steps: It was from reference gene primer amplification that nucleated cell counts were estimated. The protocol was immunoSEQ multiplex PCR, while the TCRdb copy is restricted to in-frame clones and leaves out a portion. From that table come the V and J calls and clone size; the DNA was used to work out D and trimming. The sample records approximately 170,000 clones, approximately 82% being singletons. The CDR3 consists of 19 residues. The V end lost 0 bases, the J end lost 2 bases, and 23 bases lay between the germline ends. Per the germline V gene, CDR1 is LGHDT and CDR2 is YNNKEL (reference sequence).

The chain combines TRBV3-1 (or the pseudogene TRBV3-2) with TRBJ2-7, with D tentatively TRBD2 (7 bases). The sequencing input was peripheral blood. The receptor comes from a man in his 70s who had recovered from COVID-19. Here the CDR3 DNA reads TGTGCCAGCAGCCAAGATGGGGGACTTGGGGGGGCTAACCCCTACGAGCAGTACTTC. As protein: CASSQDGGLGGANPYEQYF.